A single sample gave rise to the 8 T cell receptor beta chains below, sequenced in a study of regulatory T cells in long-lasting Graves disease. Noted time point: newly diagnosed GD, antithyroid drugs for less than 3 months. Generation of the TCR library employed RNA extracted from PBMCs. iRepertoire HTBI primers and Arm-PCR of CDR3 regions built TCR beta libraries. In TCRdb, the multiplex PCR reads were re-called with MiXCR into one record per CDR3 protein. This repertoire shows 300,000 to 400,000 distinct CDR3 sequences, roughly a sixth found once; its top ten account for just under 30%. These sequences were also reported in another study, on T cells in Graves' hyperthyroidism and ophthalmopathy.

Sequenced material: peripheral blood mononuclear cells (PBMCs), taken at new diagnosis, from a patient treated with antithyroid drugs. These receptors originate from a middle-aged man with Graves disease.

V gene TRBV5-1 combines with J gene TRBJ1-1; D ambiguous. V lost 2 bases and J 6 bases, leaving 14 bases between the germline ends. Germline values: CDR1 SGHRS, CDR2 YFSETQ. This CDR3 region has 14 residues. The CDR3 DNA follows: TGCGCCAGCAGCTTAGATCGGGGTTTTTCTGAAGCTTTCTTT. Amino acid sequence: CASSLDRGFSEAFF.

This clonotype was found many times. CDR3 region: CSARETTGVGKTQYF. CDR3 DNA sequence: TGCAGTGCTAGAGAGACCACGGGGGTGGGAAAGACCCAGTACTTC. J is TRBJ2-5 and V is TRBV20-1; TRBD2 might be the D (6 bases). Germline values: CDR1 DFQATT, CDR2 SNEGSKA (reference sequence). V lost 0 bases and J lost 6, with 17 bases in between. The CDR3 spans 15 residues.

This clonotype has at least ten counts. V gene TRBV4-1 combines with J gene TRBJ2-7; D is undetermined. Trimming left V 1 base short and J 7 bases short, with 14 bases between. Looked up from germline, CDR1 is MGHRA and CDR2 is YSYEKL. This CDR3 is 14 amino acids long. CDR3 nucleotides: TGCGCCAGCAGCCAAGTTCGCCTATCTTTGGAGCAGTACTTC. Translation: CASSQVRLSLEQYF.

The rearrangement uses TRBV3-1 and TRBJ1-1; a possible D gene is TRBD1 (5 bases). Germline CDR1 LGHDT, CDR2 YNNKEL (reference sequence). Trimming took off 0 bases at V and 5 bases at J, with 10 bases between the two ends. The CDR3 has 14 amino acids. DNA of the CDR3: TGTGCCAGCAGCCAAGATCTCAGGGTGACTGAAGCTTTCTTT. It yields the protein CASSQDLRVTEAFF. The whole variable domain, filled in from reference TRBV3-1 and TRBJ1-1, reads DTAVSQTPKYLVTQMGNDKSIKCEQNLGHDTMYWYKQDSKKFLKIMFSYNNKELIINETVPNRFSPKSPDKAHLNLHINSLELGDSAVYFCASSQDLRVTEAFFGQGTRLTVV.

This clonotype showed up just a few times. A read error may be the cause here, since a much bigger clone is one base away. The chain couples TRBV28 to TRBJ1-5; D might be TRBD1 (6 bases). V lost 7 bases, J lost 4 bases, and 14 bases lay in between. The CDR3 covers 14 residues. Germline V gene data show CDR1 as MDHEN and CDR2 as SYDVKM. The CDR3 is CASKLGGANQPQHF. Here the CDR3 DNA reads TGTGCCAGCAAGCTCGGGGGGGCAAATCAGCCCCAGCATTTT.

Many counts were recorded for this clonotype. The chain combines TRBV20-1 with TRBJ2-7, with 7 bases that match TRBD2. CDR1 DFQATT and CDR2 SNEGSKA come from the germline V gene (reference sequence). The CDR3 extends over 15 amino acids. V shed 1 base and J 3 bases; nucleotides not matched to a gene: 9. The CDR3 protein is CSARAEERGLYEQYF. CDR3 DNA sequence: TGCAGTGCTAGAGCGGAAGAGCGGGGACTCTACGAGCAGTACTTC.

This clonotype was detected a few times. This chain joins TRBV2 and TRBJ1-1; D might be TRBD1 (6 bases). CDR1 is SNHLY and CDR2 is FYNNEI in the germline V gene. The CDR3 is made up of 13 amino acids. Trimming pared 6 bases from V and 6 bases from J, leaving 14 bases between. Written as DNA, the CDR3 is TGTGCCAGCAGATCCAGGGGCCCGGCTGAAGCTTTCTTT. It codes for CASRSRGPAEAFF. Looking up the rest from reference TRBV2 and TRBJ1-1 gives the full variable domain: EPEVTQTPSHQVTQMGQEVILRCVPISNHLYFYWYRQILGQKVEFLVSFYNNEISEKSEIFDDQFSVERPDGSNFTLKIRSTKLEDSAMYFCASRSRGPAEAFFGQGTRLTVV.

At least ten counts were recorded for this clonotype. This CDR3 is CSVPPGADEQYF. The DNA for the CDR3 is TGCAGTGTTCCACCAGGCGCCGACGAGCAGTACTTC. This chain uses TRBV20-1 with TRBJ2-7; D ambiguous. V was cut by 7 bases and J by 5 bases, with 15 bases left in between. Germline CDR1 and CDR2: DFQATT and SNEGSKA (reference sequence). CDR3 length equals 12 residues.